Given below is one T cell receptor beta chain in context. Its antigen is unknown. This sample is drawn from a study of T cell responses to AZD1222 COVID-19 vaccine. Study-wide background: Pooled samples include second doses given at about 4 or 12 weeks. General study points: White British ancestry dominated among donors, who included more females, and clonal diversity was possibly underestimated. A rise in Spike-specific TCR breadth and depth followed two AZD1222 doses. Only six or seven AZD1222 recipients were seropositive at baseline.

The assay was immunoSEQ multiplex PCR, and TCRdb's table has in-frame clones only and misses some. Of about 120,000 clones in the sample, approximately 90% were seen once. Germline lookup yields CDR1 LNHDA and CDR2 SQIVND (reference sequence). The CDR3 extends over 15 amino acids. V was clipped by 3 bases and J by 1 base; unmatched bases: 2. This specimen consisted of peripheral blood, obtained on day 0 of AZD1222 vaccination. The sequence derives from an adult in good health. This chain links TRBV19 with TRBJ2-2; 7 bases line up with TRBD2. The CDR3: CASSILAVNTGELFF. DNA for the CDR3: TGTGCCAGTAGTATCCTAGCGGTGAACACCGGGGAGCTGTTTTTT.